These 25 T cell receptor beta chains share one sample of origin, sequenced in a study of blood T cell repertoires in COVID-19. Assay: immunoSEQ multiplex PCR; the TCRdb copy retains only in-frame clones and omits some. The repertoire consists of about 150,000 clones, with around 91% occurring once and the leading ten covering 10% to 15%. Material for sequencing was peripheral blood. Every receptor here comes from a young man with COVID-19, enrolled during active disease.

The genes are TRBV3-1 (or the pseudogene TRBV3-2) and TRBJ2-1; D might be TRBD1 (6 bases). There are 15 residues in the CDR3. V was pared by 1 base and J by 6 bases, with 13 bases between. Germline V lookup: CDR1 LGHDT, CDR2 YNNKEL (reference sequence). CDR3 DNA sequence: TGTGCCAGCAGCCAAGGGACAGTGGGGGTCAATGAGCAGTTCTTC. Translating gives CASSQGTVGVNEQFF.

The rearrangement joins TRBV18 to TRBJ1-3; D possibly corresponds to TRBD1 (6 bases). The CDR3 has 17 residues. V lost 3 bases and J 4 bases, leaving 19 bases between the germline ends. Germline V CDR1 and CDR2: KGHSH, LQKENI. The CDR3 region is CASSPPQGRSRGNTIYF. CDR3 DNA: TGTGCCAGCTCACCGCCACAGGGAAGGAGCAGAGGAAACACCATATATTTT.

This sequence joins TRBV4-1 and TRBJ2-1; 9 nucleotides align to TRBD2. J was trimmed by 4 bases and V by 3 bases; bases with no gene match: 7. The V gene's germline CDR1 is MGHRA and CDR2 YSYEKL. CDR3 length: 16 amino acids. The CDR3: CASSHPGTSKYNEQFF. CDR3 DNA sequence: TGCGCCAGCAGCCACCCCGGGACTAGCAAATACAATGAGCAGTTCTTC.

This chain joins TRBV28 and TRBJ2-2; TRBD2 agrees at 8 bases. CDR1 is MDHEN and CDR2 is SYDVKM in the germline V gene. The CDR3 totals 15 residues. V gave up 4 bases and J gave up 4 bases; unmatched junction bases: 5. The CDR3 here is CASSSLAGPTGELFF. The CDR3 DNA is TGTGCCAGCAGTTCCCTAGCGGGTCCCACCGGGGAGCTGTTTTTT.

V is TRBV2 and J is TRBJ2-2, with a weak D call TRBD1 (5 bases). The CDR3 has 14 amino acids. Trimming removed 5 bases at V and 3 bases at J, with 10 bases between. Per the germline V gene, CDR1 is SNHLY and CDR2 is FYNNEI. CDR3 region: CASSQGSYTGELFF. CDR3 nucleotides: TGTGCCAGCAGTCAGGGATCGTACACCGGGGAGCTGTTTTTT.

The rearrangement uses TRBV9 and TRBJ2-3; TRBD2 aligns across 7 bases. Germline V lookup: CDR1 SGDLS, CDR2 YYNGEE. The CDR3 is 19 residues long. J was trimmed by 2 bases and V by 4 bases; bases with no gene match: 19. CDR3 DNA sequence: TGTGCCAGCAGCCCAGTAGCCGCCGGGAGGAGGCTGCCCACAGATACGCAGTATTTT. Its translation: CASSPVAAGRRLPTDTQYF.

The CDR3, as DNA: TGTGCCAGCAGCCAAAGCCAACTCCGGGAGGAGTACTTC. It translates to CASSQSQLREEYF. This chain joins TRBV7-8 and TRBJ2-7, with 7 bases aligning to TRBD2. The CDR3 has 13 residues. Germline V gives CDR1 SGHVS, CDR2 FQNEAQ. With 5 bases clipped from V and 11 bases from J, the junction kept 12 bases outside the gene matches.

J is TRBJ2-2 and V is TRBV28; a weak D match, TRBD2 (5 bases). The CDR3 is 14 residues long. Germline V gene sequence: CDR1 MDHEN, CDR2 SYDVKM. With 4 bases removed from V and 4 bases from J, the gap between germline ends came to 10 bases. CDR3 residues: CASSSSGITGELFF. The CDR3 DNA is TGTGCCAGCAGTTCATCGGGAATCACCGGGGAGCTGTTTTTT.

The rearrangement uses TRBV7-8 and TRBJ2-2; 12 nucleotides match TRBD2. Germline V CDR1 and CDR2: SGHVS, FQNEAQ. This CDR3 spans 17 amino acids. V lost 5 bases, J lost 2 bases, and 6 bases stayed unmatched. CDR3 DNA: TGTGCCAGCAGCCAAGGGACTAGCGGGTTAAACACCGGGGAGCTGTTTTTT. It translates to CASSQGTSGLNTGELFF.

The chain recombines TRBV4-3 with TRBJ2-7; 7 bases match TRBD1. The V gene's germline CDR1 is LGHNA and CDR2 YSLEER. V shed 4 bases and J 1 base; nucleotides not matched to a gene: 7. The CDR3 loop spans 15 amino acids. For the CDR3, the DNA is TGCGCCAGCAGCCGGACACCGGGACAGTCCTACGAGCAGTACTTC. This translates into CASSRTPGQSYEQYF.

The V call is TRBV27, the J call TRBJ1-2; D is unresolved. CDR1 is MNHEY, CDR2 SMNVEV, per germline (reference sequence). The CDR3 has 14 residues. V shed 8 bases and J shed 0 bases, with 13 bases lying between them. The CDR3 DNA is TGTGCCAGCGGGTTACAGACATCTAACTATGGCTACACCTTC. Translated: CASGLQTSNYGYTF.

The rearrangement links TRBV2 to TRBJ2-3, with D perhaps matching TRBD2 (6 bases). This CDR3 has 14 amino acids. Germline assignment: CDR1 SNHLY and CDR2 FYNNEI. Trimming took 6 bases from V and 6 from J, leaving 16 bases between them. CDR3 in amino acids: CASRPVGEVDTQYF. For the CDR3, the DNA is TGTGCCAGCAGACCGGTGGGGGAGGTGGATACGCAGTATTTT.

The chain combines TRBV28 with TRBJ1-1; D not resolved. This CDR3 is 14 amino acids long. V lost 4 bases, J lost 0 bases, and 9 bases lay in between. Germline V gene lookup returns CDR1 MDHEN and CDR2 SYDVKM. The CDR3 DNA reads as TGTGCCAGCAGTTATGGGCTTATGAACACTGAAGCTTTCTTT. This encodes CASSYGLMNTEAFF.

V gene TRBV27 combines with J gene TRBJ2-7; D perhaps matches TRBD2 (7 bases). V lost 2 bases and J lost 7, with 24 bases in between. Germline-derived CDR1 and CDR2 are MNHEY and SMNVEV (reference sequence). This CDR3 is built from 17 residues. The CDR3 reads CASSLRPGGYVKWEQYF. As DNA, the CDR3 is TGTGCCAGCAGTTTACGCCCGGGGGGCTATGTGAAGTGGGAGCAGTACTTC.

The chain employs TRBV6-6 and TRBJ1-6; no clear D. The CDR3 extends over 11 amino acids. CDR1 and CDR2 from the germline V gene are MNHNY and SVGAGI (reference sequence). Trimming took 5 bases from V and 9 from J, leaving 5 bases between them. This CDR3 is CASSASSPLHF. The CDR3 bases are TGTGCCAGCAGTGCCAGTTCACCCCTCCACTTT.

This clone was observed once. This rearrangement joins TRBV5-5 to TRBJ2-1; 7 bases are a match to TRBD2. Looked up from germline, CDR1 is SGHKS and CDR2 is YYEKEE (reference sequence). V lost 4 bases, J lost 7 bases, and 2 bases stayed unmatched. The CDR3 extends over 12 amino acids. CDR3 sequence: CASSDGRNEQFF. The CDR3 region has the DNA TGTGCCAGCAGCGACGGGAGGAATGAGCAGTTCTTC.

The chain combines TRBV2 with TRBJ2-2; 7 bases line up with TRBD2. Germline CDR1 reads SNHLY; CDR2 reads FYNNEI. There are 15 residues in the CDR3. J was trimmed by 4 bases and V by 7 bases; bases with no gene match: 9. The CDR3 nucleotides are TGTGCCAGCATGCCCCCCGGGAGGTCCACCGGGGAGCTGTTTTTT. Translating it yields CASMPPGRSTGELFF.

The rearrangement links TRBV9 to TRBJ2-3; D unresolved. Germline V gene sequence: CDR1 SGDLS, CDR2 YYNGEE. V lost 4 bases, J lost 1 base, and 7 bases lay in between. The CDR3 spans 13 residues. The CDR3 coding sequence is TGTGCCAGCAGCAGTCAGGGCACAGATACGCAGTATTTT. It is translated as CASSSQGTDTQYF.

As DNA, the CDR3 is TGCGCCAGCAGCCGCAAGGTACGGGACACTGAAGCTTTCTTT. Protein: CASSRKVRDTEAFF. The chain employs TRBV4-3 and TRBJ1-1; D not resolved. Trimming removed 4 bases from V and 3 bases from J, with 12 bases in between. The CDR3 runs to 14 residues. Germline lookup yields CDR1 LGHNA and CDR2 YSLEER.

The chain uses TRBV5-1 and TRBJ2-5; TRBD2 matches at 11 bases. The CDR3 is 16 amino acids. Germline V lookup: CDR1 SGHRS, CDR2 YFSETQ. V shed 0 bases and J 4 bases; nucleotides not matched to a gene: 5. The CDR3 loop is CASSLATSGSGETQYF. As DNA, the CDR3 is TGCGCCAGCAGCTTGGCAACTAGCGGGAGCGGAGAGACCCAGTACTTC.

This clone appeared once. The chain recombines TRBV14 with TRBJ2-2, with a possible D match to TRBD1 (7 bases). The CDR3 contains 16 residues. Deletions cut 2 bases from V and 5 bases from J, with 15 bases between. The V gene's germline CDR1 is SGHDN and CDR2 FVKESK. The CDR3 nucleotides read TGTGCCAGCAGCCAAACGGGCAGGGGGAGGACCGGGGAGCTGTTTTTT. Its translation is CASSQTGRGRTGELFF. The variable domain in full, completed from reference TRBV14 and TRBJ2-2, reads EAGVTQFPSHSVIEKGQTVTLRCDPISGHDNLYWYRRVMGKEIKFLLHFVKESKQDESGMPNNRFLAERTGGTYSTLKVQPAELEDSGVYFCASSQTGRGRTGELFFGEGSRLTVL.

The CDR3 DNA reads TGTGCCAGTAGTATAGAAGGGCCGGTGACAGTGGTGAACACTGAAGCTTTCTTT. Protein sequence: CASSIEGPVTVVNTEAFF. The V gene is TRBV19, the J gene TRBJ1-1; D might be TRBD1 (5 bases). Germline V CDR1 and CDR2: LNHDA, SQIVND (reference sequence). CDR3 size: 18 residues. V dropped 0 bases and J dropped 0 bases, with 17 bases sitting between them.

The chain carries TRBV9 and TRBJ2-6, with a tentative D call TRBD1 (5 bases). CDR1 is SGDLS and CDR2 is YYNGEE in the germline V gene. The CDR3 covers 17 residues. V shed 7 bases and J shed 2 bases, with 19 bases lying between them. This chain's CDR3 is CASAEGGRVAGANVLTF. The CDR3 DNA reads TGTGCCAGCGCTGAAGGTGGCAGGGTAGCTGGGGCCAACGTCCTGACTTTC.

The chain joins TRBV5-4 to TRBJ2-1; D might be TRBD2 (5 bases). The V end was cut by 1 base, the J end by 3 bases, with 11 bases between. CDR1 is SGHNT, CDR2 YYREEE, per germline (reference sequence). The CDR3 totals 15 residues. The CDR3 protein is CASSLWNRDYNEQFF. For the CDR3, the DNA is TGTGCCAGCAGCTTGTGGAACCGGGACTACAATGAGCAGTTCTTC.

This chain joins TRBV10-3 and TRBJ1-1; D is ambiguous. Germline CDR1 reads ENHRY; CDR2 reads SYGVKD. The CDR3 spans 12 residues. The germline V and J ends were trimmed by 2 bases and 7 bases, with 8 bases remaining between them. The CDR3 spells CAISEDSYEAFF. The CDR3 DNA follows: TGTGCCATCAGTGAGGACTCATATGAAGCTTTCTTT.